This TCR beta chain is from a study of blood T cell repertoires in COVID-19. Looking at the study overall: In each case, the material was cDNA or gDNA derived from T cells, B-cell-depleted T cells, or PBMCs.

Across under 25 US areas, participants ranged in age from 18 to 89 years. The authors' processing: Amplification of reference gene primers was used by the study to estimate nucleated cell counts. Clones were read by immunoSEQ multiplex PCR, and TCRdb kept only the in-frame ones, dropping some. Clone size and the V and J calls come from that table; the DNA yielded D and trimming. In the table there are under 400,000 clones, around nine tenths of which are singletons. Sequencing was done on a sample of PBMCs or T cells enriched from blood (not recorded which). This clonotype was obtained from a woman in her twenties or thirties who had been exposed to COVID-19.

The CDR3 DNA reads as TGTGCCAGCACCACACCCGGGGGTTCAACTAATGAAAAACTGTTTTTT. Its translation is CASTTPGGSTNEKLFF. V is TRBV28 and J is TRBJ1-4, with a weak D call TRBD1 (5 bases). Between the trimmed V and J ends, which lost 7 bases and 0 bases, there was a span of 15 bases. This CDR3 has 16 residues. Germline CDR1 and CDR2: MDHEN and SYDVKM. Together with reference TRBV28 and TRBJ1-4, the CDR3 gives the full variable domain: DVKVTQSSRYLVKRTGEKVFLECVQDMDHENMFWYRQDPGLGLRLIYFSYDVKMKEKGDIPEGYSVSREKKERFSLILESASTNQTSMYLCASTTPGGSTNEKLFFGSGTQLSVL.